What follows are 26 T cell receptor beta chains derived from one specimen sequenced in a study of T cell repertoires in cytomegalovirus infection. TCRdb passed the reads through MiXCR, listing each CDR3 protein once. This table has around 300,000 distinct CDR3 sequences, roughly a fifth appearing once. These receptors have no identified antigens. Sequenced here: cultured PBMCs, sampled from culture after CMV antigen stimulation. Source of these receptors: a human donor in good health (CMV status not recorded). Some clones in this sample may be carry-over from other donors' samples.

The chain is built from TRBV24-1 and TRBJ2-2, with 8 bases that match TRBD1. CDR3 length: 15 residues. J lost 4 bases, V lost 5 bases, and 5 bases had no gene match. Germline loops: CDR1 KGHDR, CDR2 SFDVKD. The CDR3 region has the DNA TGTGCCACCAGTGGGGCAGGGGGCTCCACCGGGGAGCTGTTTTTT. Translated, it gives CATSGAGGSTGELFF.

V is TRBV29-1 and J is TRBJ1-1; D is ambiguous. Deletions cut 4 bases from V and 0 bases from J, with 9 bases between. The CDR3 has 13 amino acids. CDR1 SQVTM and CDR2 ANQGSEA come from the germline V gene. CDR3 sequence (DNA): TGCAGCGTTGGAAGGACGGTGAACACTGAAGCTTTCTTT. Residues: CSVGRTVNTEAFF.

This chain connects TRBV7-4 to TRBJ2-3; D perhaps matches TRBD1 (5 bases). Germline loops: CDR1 SGHVT, CDR2 SQSDAQ. The V and J ends lost 4 bases and 4 bases respectively, with 15 bases between them. The CDR3 runs to 15 residues. The CDR3 spells CASSWGPGSPDTQYF. The DNA for the CDR3 is TGTGCCAGCAGCTGGGGCCCAGGGTCCCCAGATACGCAGTATTTT.

There are a few counts of this clonotype. CDR3 protein: CASSLGSSIQYF. CDR3 bases: TGTGCCAGCAGCTTAGGCAGCTCCATTCAGTACTTC. The chain joins TRBV7-2 to TRBJ2-4; D remains unclear. There are 12 residues in the CDR3. CDR1 is SGHTA and CDR2 is FQGNSA in the germline V gene. V dropped 1 base and J dropped 9 bases, with 7 bases sitting between them.

The chain links TRBV20-1 to TRBJ1-1; D gene ambiguous. The CDR3 runs to 13 residues. The germline V gene encodes CDR1 DFQATT and CDR2 SNEGSKA (reference sequence). Trimming removed 3 bases at V and 1 base at J, with 9 bases between. The CDR3 reads CSASLLGNTEAFF. CDR3 in DNA: TGCAGTGCTAGCCTTTTAGGGAACACTGAAGCTTTCTTT.

This clonotype was found many times. The chain recombines TRBV7-9 with TRBJ1-1; no firm D call. The germline V gene encodes CDR1 SEHNR and CDR2 FQNEAQ (reference sequence). V was clipped by 3 bases and J by 2 bases, with 10 bases between them. The CDR3 extends over 14 amino acids. CDR3: CASSFSAVNTEAFF. The CDR3 region has the DNA TGTGCCAGCAGCTTTTCGGCCGTAAACACTGAAGCTTTCTTT.

This clonotype appeared once. J is TRBJ2-5 and V is TRBV20-1; 9 nucleotides match TRBD1. CDR3 length: 13 amino acids. V gave up 5 bases and J gave up 1 base; unmatched junction bases: 2. Germline V gives CDR1 DFQATT, CDR2 SNEGSKA (reference sequence). The CDR3 coding sequence is TGCAGTGCTCAACAGGGGGCCCAAGAGACCCAGTACTTC. Amino acids: CSAQQGAQETQYF.

This clonotype turned up a few times. The chain has TRBV27 and TRBJ2-1; 10 bases align to TRBD2. Germline V gives CDR1 MNHEY, CDR2 SMNVEV (reference sequence). With 5 bases clipped from V and 5 bases from J, the junction kept 9 bases outside the gene matches. This CDR3 is built from 16 residues. The CDR3: CASSLQPGLANNEQFF. DNA of the CDR3: TGTGCCAGCAGTCTTCAACCGGGACTAGCGAACAATGAGCAGTTCTTC.

The rearrangement links TRBV6-2 or TRBV6-3 to TRBJ2-2, with D perhaps TRBD1 (6 bases). V was pared by 6 bases and J by 3 bases, with 11 bases between. The CDR3 sequence is 14 residues long. Germline CDR1 is MNHEY and CDR2 is SVGEGT. The DNA for the CDR3 is TGTGCCAGCAGCAATGGACAGTACACCGGGGAGCTGTTTTTT. Its protein product is CASSNGQYTGELFF.

This clonotype has a count of ten or more. The genes are TRBV6-2 or TRBV6-3 and TRBJ1-1; D not certain. V lost 9 bases and J lost 6, with 11 bases in between. Germline V gene sequence: CDR1 MNHEY, CDR2 SVGEGT. CDR3 length: 11 amino acids. The CDR3 DNA reads as TGTGCCAGTGAGGACGGTCCTGAAGCTTTCTTT. Protein product: CASEDGPEAFF.

This clonotype has only a few counts. The chain carries TRBV28 and TRBJ2-7; 10 bases line up with TRBD2. V trimming: 3 bases; J trimming: 6 bases; junction bases outside the gene matches: 11. The CDR3 is 16 residues long. Germline V gene data show CDR1 as MDHEN and CDR2 as SYDVKM. The CDR3 loop reads CASSFTPPGLASEQYF. The DNA of the CDR3 is TGTGCCAGCAGTTTTACGCCTCCGGGACTAGCGTCCGAGCAGTACTTC.

This clonotype has ten or more counts. The gene calls are TRBV7-2 and TRBJ2-1; 7 nucleotides agree with TRBD2. The V gene end was trimmed by 6 bases and the J gene end by 5 bases; junction bases not matched to a gene: 10. Germline CDR1 SGHTA, CDR2 FQGNSA. The CDR3 runs to 15 residues. CDR3 nucleotides: TGTGCCAGCAGTTTCAGCGGGACCTCGAACAATGAGCAGTTCTTC. Translating gives CASSFSGTSNNEQFF.

J is TRBJ1-2 and V is TRBV5-4; TRBD1 matches 7 bases. CDR3 length: 15 residues. Germline CDR1 is SGHNT and CDR2 is YYREEE (reference sequence). V was clipped by 0 bases and J by 7 bases; unmatched bases: 9. The CDR3 sequence: CASSLDRQGNGGYTF. The CDR3 DNA sequence: TGTGCCAGCAGCTTGGACAGACAGGGCAATGGTGGCTACACCTTC.

This clonotype has a count of ten or more. For the CDR3, the DNA is TGTGCCAGCAGCCCGGGACTGGGCGCGGCCAATGAGCAGTTCTTC. It specifies CASSPGLGAANEQFF. The chain links TRBV7-2 to TRBJ2-1; weak D call: TRBD2 (6 bases). Trimming pared 5 bases from V and 6 bases from J, leaving 17 bases between. CDR3 length: 15 amino acids. Germline assignment: CDR1 SGHTA and CDR2 FQGNSA. The full variable domain, with the rest looked up from reference TRBV7-2 and TRBJ2-1, is GAGVSQSPSNKVTEKGKDVELRCDPISGHTALYWYRQSLGQGLEFLIYFQGNSAPDKSGLPSDRFSAERTGGSVSTLTIQRTQQEDSAVYLCASSPGLGAANEQFFGPGTRLTVL.

The chain couples TRBV12-3 or TRBV12-4 to TRBJ2-5; 10 bases match TRBD2. CDR3 size: 18 residues. V trimming: 3 bases; J trimming: 5 bases; junction bases outside the gene matches: 15. This chain's CDR3 is CASSFFLAGGGRGETQYF. In nucleotides, the CDR3 is TGTGCCAGCAGTTTTTTTTTAGCGGGAGGTGGAAGAGGGGAGACCCAGTACTTC.

This clonotype has at least ten counts. The rearrangement joins TRBV7-9 to TRBJ1-4; 10 bases agree with TRBD1. The CDR3 runs to 15 residues. After removal of 5 bases from V and 8 bases from J, the junction contained 8 bases not matched to a gene. From germline, CDR1 is SEHNR and CDR2 FQNEAQ (reference sequence). In DNA form, the CDR3 reads TGTGCCAGCAGCGCACCGGGACAGGGGAGAGAAAAACTGTTTTTT. Translation: CASSAPGQGREKLFF. Complete variable domain (other parts from reference TRBV7-9 and TRBJ1-4): DTGVSQNPRHKITKRGQNVTFRCDPISEHNRLYWYRQTLGQGPEFLTYFQNEAQLEKSRLLSDRFSAERPKGSFSTLEIQRTEQGDSAMYLCASSAPGQGREKLFFGSGTQLSVL.

The V and J genes are TRBV11-3 and TRBJ2-3; TRBD2 matches 11 bases. The V segment lost 5 bases and the J segment 0 bases; nucleotides outside the gene matches: 4. Germline CDR1 reads SGHNT; CDR2 reads YENEEA. The CDR3 spans 16 residues. DNA for the CDR3: TGTGCCAGCAGCAAGAGGACTAGCGGGAGCACAGATACGCAGTATTTT. This codes for CASSKRTSGSTDTQYF.

V is TRBV7-9 and J is TRBJ2-3; possibly TRBD1 for D (7 bases). The germline V and J ends were trimmed by 4 bases and 0 bases, with 14 bases remaining between them. The germline CDR1 and CDR2 sequences are SEHNR and FQNEAQ (reference sequence). This CDR3 has 16 amino acids. DNA of the CDR3: TGTGCCAGCAGCTCAGGGGGGCTTTCTAGCACAGATACGCAGTATTTT. It is translated as CASSSGGLSSTDTQYF. The full variable domain, with the rest looked up from reference TRBV7-9 and TRBJ2-3, is DTGVSQNPRHKITKRGQNVTFRCDPISEHNRLYWYRQTLGQGPEFLTYFQNEAQLEKSRLLSDRFSAERPKGSFSTLEIQRTEQGDSAMYLCASSSGGLSSTDTQYFGPGTRLTVL.

The J gene is TRBJ2-3, the V gene TRBV10-2; D is undetermined. Trimming left V 6 bases short and J 10 bases short, with 17 bases between. CDR3 length equals 13 residues. From germline, CDR1 is WSHSY and CDR2 SAAADI. In DNA form, the CDR3 reads TGCGCCAGCAGACCCTCTCCTAGTGCCCCGCAGTATTTT. It translates to CASRPSPSAPQYF.

The chain combines TRBV28 with TRBJ1-3; no clear D gene. This CDR3 has 13 residues. The V gene lost 6 bases and the J gene lost 6 bases, with 12 bases spanning the gap. CDR1 and CDR2 from the germline V gene are MDHEN and SYDVKM. CDR3 sequence: CASRVGLTNTIYF. Here the CDR3 DNA reads TGTGCCAGCAGGGTTGGTCTAACAAACACCATATATTTT.

The rearrangement links TRBV6-2 or TRBV6-3 to TRBJ1-5; D is unresolved. Germline V gene data show CDR1 as MNHEY and CDR2 as SVGEGT. The CDR3 sequence is 14 residues long. Trimming removed 6 bases from V and 3 bases from J, with 12 bases in between. The DNA for the CDR3 is TGTGCCAGCAGCGACCCACCGAACAATCAGCCCCAGCATTTT. Its translation is CASSDPPNNQPQHF.

The sample holds one count of this clonotype. The rearrangement links TRBV2 to TRBJ2-3; possibly TRBD2 for D (5 bases). Trimming took 10 bases from V and 3 from J, leaving 20 bases between them. The CDR3 loop spans 15 amino acids. The V gene's germline CDR1 is SNHLY and CDR2 FYNNEI. The CDR3 DNA reads as TGTGCCAACAGCTTGAGGGCAGAAACGACAGATACGCAGTATTTT. Its protein product is CANSLRAETTDTQYF.

The J gene is TRBJ1-4, the V gene TRBV5-1; weak D call: TRBD1 (6 bases). Trimming shortened V by 4 bases and J by 3 bases, and 10 bases separated the two germline ends. From germline, CDR1 is SGHRS and CDR2 YFSETQ. The CDR3 length is 14 residues. The CDR3 sequence is CASSRTDPNEKLFF. The CDR3 nucleotides read TGCGCCAGCAGCCGGACAGATCCTAATGAAAAACTGTTTTTT.

This clonotype has only a few counts. The chain carries TRBV6-5 and TRBJ2-4; D unresolved. The CDR3 loop spans 17 amino acids. The V end was cut by 2 bases, the J end by 0 bases, with 14 bases between. Germline CDR1 MNHEY, CDR2 SVGAGI. DNA of the CDR3: TGTGCCAGCAGTTACAACAAGGCACGGCTAGCCAAAAACATTCAGTACTTC. The encoded protein is CASSYNKARLAKNIQYF.

J is TRBJ2-1 and V is TRBV20-1; 7 bases are shared with TRBD2. From germline, CDR1 is DFQATT and CDR2 SNEGSKA (reference sequence). Trimming at V came to 3 bases and at J to 0 bases, leaving 5 bases not matched to a gene. The CDR3 loop spans 15 amino acids. CDR3: CSAREAGNSYNEQFF. CDR3 bases: TGCAGTGCTAGGGAAGCGGGGAACTCCTACAATGAGCAGTTCTTC.

V and J are TRBV20-1 and TRBJ2-2, with D perhaps TRBD1 or TRBD2 (8 bases each). Germline V gene lookup returns CDR1 DFQATT and CDR2 SNEGSKA (reference sequence). The ends were cut back, 5 bases at V and 3 bases at J, with 19 bases in the middle. The CDR3 covers 16 residues. The CDR3 reads CSAPPGGTGHTGELFF. The CDR3 bases are TGCAGTGCTCCCCCGGGGGGGACAGGCCACACCGGGGAGCTGTTTTTT.